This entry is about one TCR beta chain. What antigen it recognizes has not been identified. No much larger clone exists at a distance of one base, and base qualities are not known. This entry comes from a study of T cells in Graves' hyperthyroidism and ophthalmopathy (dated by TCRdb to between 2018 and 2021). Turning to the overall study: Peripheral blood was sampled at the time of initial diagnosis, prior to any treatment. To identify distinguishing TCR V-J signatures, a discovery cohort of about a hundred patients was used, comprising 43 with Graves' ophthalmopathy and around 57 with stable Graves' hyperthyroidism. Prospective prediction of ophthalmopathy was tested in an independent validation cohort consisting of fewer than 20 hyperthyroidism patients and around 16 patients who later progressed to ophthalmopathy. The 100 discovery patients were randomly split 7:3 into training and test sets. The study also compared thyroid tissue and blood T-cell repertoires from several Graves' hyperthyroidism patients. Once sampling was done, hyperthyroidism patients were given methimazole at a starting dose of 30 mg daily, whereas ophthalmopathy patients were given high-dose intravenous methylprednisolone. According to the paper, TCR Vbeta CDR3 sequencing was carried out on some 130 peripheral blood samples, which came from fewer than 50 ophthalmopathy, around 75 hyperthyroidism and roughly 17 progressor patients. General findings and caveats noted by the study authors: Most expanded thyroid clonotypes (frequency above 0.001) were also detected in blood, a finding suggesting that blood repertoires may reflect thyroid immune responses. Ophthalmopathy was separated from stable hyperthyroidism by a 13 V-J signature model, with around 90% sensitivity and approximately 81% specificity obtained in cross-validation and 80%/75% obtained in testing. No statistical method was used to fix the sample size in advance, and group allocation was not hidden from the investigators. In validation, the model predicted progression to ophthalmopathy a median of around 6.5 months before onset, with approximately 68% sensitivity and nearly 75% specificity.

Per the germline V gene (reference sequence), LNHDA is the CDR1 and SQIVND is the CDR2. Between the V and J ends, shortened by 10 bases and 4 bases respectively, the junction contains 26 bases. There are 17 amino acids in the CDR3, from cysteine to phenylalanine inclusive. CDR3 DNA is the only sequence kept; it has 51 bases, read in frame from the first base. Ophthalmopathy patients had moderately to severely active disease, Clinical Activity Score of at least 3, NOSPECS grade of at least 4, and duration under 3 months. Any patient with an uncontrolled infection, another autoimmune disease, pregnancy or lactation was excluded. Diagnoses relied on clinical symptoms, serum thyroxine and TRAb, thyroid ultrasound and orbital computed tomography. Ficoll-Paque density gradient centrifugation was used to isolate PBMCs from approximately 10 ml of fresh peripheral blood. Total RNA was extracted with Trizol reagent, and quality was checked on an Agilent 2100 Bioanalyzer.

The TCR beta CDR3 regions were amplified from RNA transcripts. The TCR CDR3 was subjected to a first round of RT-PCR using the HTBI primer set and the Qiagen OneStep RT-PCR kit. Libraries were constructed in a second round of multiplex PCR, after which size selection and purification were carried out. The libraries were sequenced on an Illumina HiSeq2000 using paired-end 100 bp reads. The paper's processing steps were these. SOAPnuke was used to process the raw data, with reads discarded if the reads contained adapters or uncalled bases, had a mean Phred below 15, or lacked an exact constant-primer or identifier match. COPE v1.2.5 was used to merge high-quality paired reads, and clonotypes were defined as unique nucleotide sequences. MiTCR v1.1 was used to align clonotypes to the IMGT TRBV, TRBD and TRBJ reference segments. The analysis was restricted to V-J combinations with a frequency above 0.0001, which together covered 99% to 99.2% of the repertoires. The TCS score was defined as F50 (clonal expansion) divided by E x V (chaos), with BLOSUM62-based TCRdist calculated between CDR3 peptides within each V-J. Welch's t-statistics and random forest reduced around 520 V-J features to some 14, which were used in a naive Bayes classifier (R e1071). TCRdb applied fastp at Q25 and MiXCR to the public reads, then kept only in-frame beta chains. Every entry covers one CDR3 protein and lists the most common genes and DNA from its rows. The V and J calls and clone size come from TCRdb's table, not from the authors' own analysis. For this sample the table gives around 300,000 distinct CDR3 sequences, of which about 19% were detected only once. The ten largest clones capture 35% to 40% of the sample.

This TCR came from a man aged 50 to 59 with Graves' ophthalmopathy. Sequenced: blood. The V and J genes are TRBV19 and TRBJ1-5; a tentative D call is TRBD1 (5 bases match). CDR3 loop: CATAIGGEMVLNQPQHF. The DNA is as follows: TGTGCCACCGCTATTGGAGGGGAGATGGTCCTTAATCAGCCCCAGCATTTT.